This TCR beta chain was found in a study of T cell responses to AZD1222 COVID-19 vaccine. The study's findings and limits: Nearly half of spike-specific TCRs reportedly target unmutated variant regions.

This CDR3 spans 16 amino acids. The germline V gene encodes CDR1 LGHNA and CDR2 YNFKEQ. V was cut by 2 bases and J by 0 bases, with 8 bases left in between. This clone was seen a single time. No antigen is known for it. Using immunoSEQ multiplex PCR, the repertoire was profiled, and TCRdb retains in-frame clones only, with some absent. In the table there are approximately 100,000 clones, roughly nine tenths of which are singletons. The sequence was obtained from an adult in good health. V gene TRBV4-2 combines with J gene TRBJ2-6; tentatively, D is TRBD1 (5 bases). The specimen comprised peripheral blood, sampled on day 0 of AZD1222 vaccination. The CDR3 region has the DNA TGTGCCAGCAGCCAACATCAGGGCTCTGGGGCCAACGTCCTGACTTTC. It is translated as CASSQHQGSGANVLTF.